The source of this T cell receptor (beta chain) is a study of blood T cell repertoires in COVID-19. Looking at the study overall: Samples of COVID-19 (acute and convalescent) were obtained from the United States, Italy and Spain. T cells, B-cell-depleted T cells, or PBMCs supplied cDNA or gDNA.

The authors' processing: Counts of nucleated cells, estimated from reference gene primer amplification, were obtained. The table came from immunoSEQ multiplex PCR; TCRdb's copy has only in-frame clones and leaves some out. V, J and clone size were drawn from that table, and D and trimming were deduced from the DNA. The data contain hundreds of thousands of clones, approximately 90% of them singletons. Germline CDR1 and CDR2: MDHEN and SYDVKM. The CDR3 length is 13 residues. The germline V and J ends were trimmed by 2 bases and 5 bases, with 9 bases remaining between them. This clonotype was obtained from a woman aged 45-65 years who had recovered from COVID-19. This chain links TRBV28 with TRBJ1-1; D not resolved. The sequencing input was peripheral blood. Here the CDR3 reads CASSLGRRTEAFF. The CDR3 DNA reads TGTGCCAGCAGTTTAGGGCGGAGGACTGAAGCTTTCTTT.